One sample yielded the 10 T cell receptor beta chains listed below, sequenced in a study of T cells in Graves' hyperthyroidism and ophthalmopathy. The source material, RNA transcripts, was used to amplify TCR beta CDR3 regions. The study used the HTBI primer set for a first-round RT-PCR of the TCR CDR3. TCRdb reprocessed the multiplex PCR reads with MiXCR, giving one entry per CDR3 protein. The sample shows 300,000 to 450,000 distinct CDR3 sequences, 15% to 17% of them seen only once. The sequenced sample was blood. These receptors were taken from a woman in her late teens or twenties with Graves' hyperthyroidism that later progressed to Graves' ophthalmopathy.

This chain joins TRBV3-1 and TRBJ2-2; D remains ambiguous. Germline values: CDR1 LGHDT, CDR2 YNNKEL (reference sequence). There are 16 residues in the CDR3. Trimming left V 1 base short and J 0 bases short, with 9 bases between. The CDR3, as DNA: TGTGCCAGCAGCCAAGTGTTCCAGGCGAACACCGGGGAGCTGTTTTTT. This translates into CASSQVFQANTGELFF.

The gene calls are TRBV7-2 and TRBJ2-6; a possible D gene is TRBD2 (5 bases). CDR1 and CDR2 from the germline V gene are SGHTA and FQGNSA. Trimming removed 0 bases from V and 10 bases from J, with 13 bases in between. CDR3 length equals 15 residues. CDR3 DNA sequence: TGTGCCAGCAGCTTAGCAACCATCCGGGGTAACGTCCTGACTTTC. Amino acid sequence: CASSLATIRGNVLTF.

There are many counts of this clonotype. V is TRBV30 and J is TRBJ2-2; no clear D gene. Germline assignment: CDR1 GTSNPN and CDR2 SVGIG (reference sequence). The CDR3 is made up of 14 amino acids. Trimming removed 4 bases from V and 6 bases from J, with 15 bases in between. CDR3 region: CAWIVDPYAGELFF. The CDR3 region has the DNA TGTGCCTGGATTGTGGACCCCTATGCCGGGGAGCTGTTTTTT.

This clonotype was found many times. The chain combines TRBV15 with TRBJ2-1; no firm D call. Germline V gives CDR1 LNHNV, CDR2 YYDKDF (reference sequence). V lost 0 bases, J lost 6 bases, and 6 bases lay in between. The CDR3 is made up of 13 amino acids. The CDR3 loop is CATSRDRSNEQFF. Written as DNA, the CDR3 is TGTGCCACCAGCAGAGATAGGTCCAATGAGCAGTTCTTC.

With regard to this clonotype: A much larger clonotype is one base distant, so this may be a read error. The chain has TRBV3-1 and TRBJ2-1, with TRBD2 identical over 11 bases. Germline lookup yields CDR1 LGHDT and CDR2 YNNKEL (reference sequence). The CDR3 is 19 amino acids. J was trimmed by 4 bases and V by 3 bases; bases with no gene match: 14. CDR3 sequence: CASSQGVPCGTSGYNEQFF. The DNA of the CDR3 is TGTGCCAGCAGCCAGGGGGTCCCTTGCGGGACTAGCGGATACAATGAGCAGTTCTTC.

This clonotype was observed many times. This sequence joins TRBV3-1 and TRBJ1-2; D is unclear. The CDR3 is 14 residues long. Trimming took off 0 bases at V and 7 bases at J, with 12 bases between the two ends. Germline V gene sequence: CDR1 LGHDT, CDR2 YNNKEL (reference sequence). DNA for the CDR3: TGTGCCAGCAGCCAAGATGGAGGGATCGGTGGCTACACCTTC. This translates into CASSQDGGIGGYTF.

This clonotype was counted many times. V gene TRBV27 combines with J gene TRBJ2-1; D possibly corresponds to TRBD2 (6 bases). CDR1 MNHEY and CDR2 SMNVEV come from the germline V gene (reference sequence). The CDR3 loop spans 15 amino acids. Trimming shortened V by 2 bases and J by 1 base, and 9 bases separated the two germline ends. The CDR3 coding sequence is TGTGCCAGCAGTTTAGACGGGGGATCCTACAATGAGCAGTTCTTC. It specifies CASSLDGGSYNEQFF.

This rearrangement joins TRBV2 to TRBJ2-5; 8 positions agree with TRBD1. Germline V gene lookup returns CDR1 SNHLY and CDR2 FYNNEI. The CDR3 sequence is 13 residues long. J was trimmed by 5 bases and V by 6 bases; bases with no gene match: 5. CDR3 protein: CASRDREGETQYF. The CDR3 DNA sequence: TGTGCCAGCAGGGACAGGGAAGGGGAGACCCAGTACTTC.

This sequence joins TRBV11-3 and TRBJ1-1; D is uncertain. This CDR3 is 14 amino acids long. Germline CDR1 reads SGHNT; CDR2 reads YENEEA. Trimming took off 0 bases at V and 7 bases at J, with 12 bases between the two ends. The CDR3 reads CASSLDSWSDEAFF. The CDR3 nucleotides are TGTGCCAGCAGCTTAGATAGTTGGTCGGATGAAGCTTTCTTT.

This clonotype has just a few counts. The chain combines TRBV20-1 with TRBJ2-2; TRBD2 matches at 7 bases. The CDR3 extends over 16 amino acids. Per germline, CDR1 DFQATT and CDR2 SNEGSKA (reference sequence). The V and J ends lost 3 bases and 7 bases, in that order; junction bases with no gene match: 14. CDR3 amino acids: CSASGGGSFEVGELFF. The CDR3 region has the DNA TGCAGTGCTAGTGGGGGGGGGAGTTTCGAGGTCGGGGAGCTGTTTTTT.